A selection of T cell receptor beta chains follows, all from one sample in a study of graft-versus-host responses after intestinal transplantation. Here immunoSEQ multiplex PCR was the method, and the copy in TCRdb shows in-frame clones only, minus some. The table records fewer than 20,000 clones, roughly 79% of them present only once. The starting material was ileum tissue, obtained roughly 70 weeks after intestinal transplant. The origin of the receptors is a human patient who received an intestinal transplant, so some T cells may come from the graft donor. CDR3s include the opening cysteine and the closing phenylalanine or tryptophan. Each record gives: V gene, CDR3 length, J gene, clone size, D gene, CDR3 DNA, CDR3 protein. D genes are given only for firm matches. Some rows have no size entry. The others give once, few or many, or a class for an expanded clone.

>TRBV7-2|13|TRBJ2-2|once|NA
TGTGCCAGCAGCTTACCCCATGCCGGGGAGCTGTTTTTT
CASSLPHAGELFF
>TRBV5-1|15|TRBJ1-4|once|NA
TGCGCCAGCAGCCCTCAGTCGAGGGGTAATGAAAAACTGTTTTTT
CASSPQSRGNEKLFF
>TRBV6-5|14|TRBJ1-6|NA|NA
TGTGCCAGCAGCGGGTTCGGACTGTCTGCACCCCTCCACTTT
CASSGFGLSAPLHF
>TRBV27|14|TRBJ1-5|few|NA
TGTGCCAGCAGTTTCGGGGCAGACAATCAGCCCCAGCATTTT
CASSFGADNQPQHF
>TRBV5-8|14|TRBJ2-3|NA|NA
TGTGCCAGCAGCTTGGCCCCCAGCACAGATACGCAGTATTTT
CASSLAPSTDTQYF
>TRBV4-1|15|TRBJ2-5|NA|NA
TGCGCCAGCAGCCAAGTTTCTGGGGTTGGAGAGACCCAGTACTTC
CASSQVSGVGETQYF
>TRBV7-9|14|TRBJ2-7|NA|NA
TGTGCCAGCAGCTTGGGGGAAATCTCCTACGAGCAGTACTTC
CASSLGEISYEQYF
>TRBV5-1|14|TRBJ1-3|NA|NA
TGCGCCAGCAGCTTGTCAGACTCTGGAAACACCATATATTTT
CASSLSDSGNTIYF
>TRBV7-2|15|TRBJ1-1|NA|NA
TGTGCCAGCAGCTTTACAGGGTTAATTCAAAATGAAGCTTTCTTT
CASSFTGLIQNEAFF
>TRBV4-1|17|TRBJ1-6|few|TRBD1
TGCGCCAGCAGCCCGGACAGGGGCGACTCCTATAATTCACCCCTCCACTTT
CASSPDRGDSYNSPLHF
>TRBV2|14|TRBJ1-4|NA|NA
TGTGCCAGCAGTGAACAGGGACGGGATGAAAAACTGTTTTTT
CASSEQGRDEKLFF
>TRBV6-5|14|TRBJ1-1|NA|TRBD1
TGTGCCAGCAGTACACTCCAGGGGGTGGGTGTTGCTTTCTTT
CASSTLQGVGVAFF
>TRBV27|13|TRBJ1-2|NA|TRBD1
TGTGCCAGCCGACAGGGGAGGCAGGGTGGCTACACCTTC
CASRQGRQGGYTF
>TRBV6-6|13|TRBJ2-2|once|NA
TGTGCCGGGATGCCGGAGTTCACCGGGGAGCTGTTTTTT
CAGMPEFTGELFF
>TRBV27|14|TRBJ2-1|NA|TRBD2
TGTGCCAGCAGTCGACTAGCGGCCTACAATGAGCAGTTCTTC
CASSRLAAYNEQFF
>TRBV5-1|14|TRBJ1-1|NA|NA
TGCGCCAGCAGCTTGCGCGTGGGGGACACTGAAGCTTTCTTT
CASSLRVGDTEAFF
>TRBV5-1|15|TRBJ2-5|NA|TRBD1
TGCGCCAGCAGAGTGGGACAGGGGGCCGTAGAGACCCAGTACTTC
CASRVGQGAVETQYF
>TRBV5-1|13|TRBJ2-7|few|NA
TGCGCCAGCAGCTTCGGCGGGGCGGGTGAGCAGTACTTC
CASSFGGAGEQYF
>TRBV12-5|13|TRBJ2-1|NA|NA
TGTGCTAGTGGTTTGCCACCCGGTAGGTCGCAGTTCTTC
CASGLPPGRSQFF
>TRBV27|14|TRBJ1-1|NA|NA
TGTGCCAGCAGTTTACTAGGGCAATGGACTGAAGCTTTCTTT
CASSLLGQWTEAFF
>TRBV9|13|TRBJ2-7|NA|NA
TGTGCCAGCAGCGTTGAGGCTCGGAACGAGCAGTACTTC
CASSVEARNEQYF
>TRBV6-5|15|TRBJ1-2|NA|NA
TGTGCCAGCAGTCCAGGTTACCCTATCCCCTATGGCTACACCTTC
CASSPGYPIPYGYTF
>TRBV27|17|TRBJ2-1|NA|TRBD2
TGTGCCAGCACCTTACGCCTGGGACTAGCGTCCGGGGATGAGCAGTTCTTC
CASTLRLGLASGDEQFF
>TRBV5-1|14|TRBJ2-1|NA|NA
TGCGCCAGCAGCTTGGGGCAGGCAGACAATGAGCAGTTCTTC
CASSLGQADNEQFF
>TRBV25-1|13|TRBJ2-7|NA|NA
TGTGCCAGCAGTGAAACGGAGGGCTACGAGCAGTACTTC
CASSETEGYEQYF
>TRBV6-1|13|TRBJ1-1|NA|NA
TGTGCCAGCAGTGAGGGTATTTGGGCTGAAGCTTTCTTT
CASSEGIWAEAFF
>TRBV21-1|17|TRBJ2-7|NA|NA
TGTGCCAGCAGCAAAGGAGGGCGACTCCAGATCTCCTACGAGCAGTACTTC
CASSKGGRLQISYEQYF
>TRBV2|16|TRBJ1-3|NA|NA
TGTGCCAGCAGTCCGTCGGGGAGATACTCTGGAAACACCATATATTTT
CASSPSGRYSGNTIYF
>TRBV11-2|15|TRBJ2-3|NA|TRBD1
TGTGCCAGCAGCCCCACCGGGACAGGGTCGAATACGCAGTATTTT
CASSPTGTGSNTQYF
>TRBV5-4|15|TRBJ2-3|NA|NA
TGTGCCGGCAGCTTGACCTTGAAGACTACCGATACGCAGTATTTT
CAGSLTLKTTDTQYF
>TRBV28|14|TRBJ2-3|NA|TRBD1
TGTGCCAGCAGTTTCCAGGGGGCGCGGGATACGCAGTATTTT
CASSFQGARDTQYF
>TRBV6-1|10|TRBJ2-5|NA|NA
TGTGCCAGCAGAGAAGGGACCCAGTACTTC
CASREGTQYF
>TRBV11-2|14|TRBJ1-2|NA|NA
TGTGCCAGCAGCTTAGGAAGCAGCAACTATGGCTACACCTTC
CASSLGSSNYGYTF
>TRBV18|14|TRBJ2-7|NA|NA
TGTGCCAGCTCACTTCCCCCACCCCCTTCCGAGCAGTACTTC
CASSLPPPPSEQYF
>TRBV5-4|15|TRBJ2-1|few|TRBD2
TGTGCCAGCAGCTTGGGTGTCGGACTAGGAAATGAGCAGTTCTTC
CASSLGVGLGNEQFF
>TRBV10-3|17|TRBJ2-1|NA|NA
TGTGCCATCAGTGAGTCGTTAGGTTCCGGGTCCTACAATGAGCAGTTCTTC
CAISESLGSGSYNEQFF
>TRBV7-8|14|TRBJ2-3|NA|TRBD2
TGTGCCAGCAACCCAGGGACTAGTTGGGATACGCAGTATTTT
CASNPGTSWDTQYF
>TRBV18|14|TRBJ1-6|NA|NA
TGTGCCAGCTCACCAGCAGGGAAGGATTCACCCCTCCACTTT
CASSPAGKDSPLHF
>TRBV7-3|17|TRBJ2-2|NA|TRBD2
TGTGCCAGCAGCTTAAATGTGCGGGGGACGAACACCGGGGAGCTGTTTTTT
CASSLNVRGTNTGELFF
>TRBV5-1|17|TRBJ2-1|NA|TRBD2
TGCGCCAGCAGCCCCGCGGCCCTAGCGGGGGGGCCCAATGAGCAGTTCTTC
CASSPAALAGGPNEQFF
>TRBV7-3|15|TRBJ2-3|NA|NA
TGTGCCAGCAGCTCACCCAGCTCGGGGCCAGATACGCAGTATTTT
CASSSPSSGPDTQYF
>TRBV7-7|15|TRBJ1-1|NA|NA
TGTGCTAGCAGCCCGATTCTTGCCGGGAGCGCTGAAGCTTTCTTT
CASSPILAGSAEAFF
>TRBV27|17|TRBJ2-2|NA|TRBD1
TGTGCCACCAGAAGGGACAGGGGCCTTACGAACACCGGGGAGCTGTTTTTT
CATRRDRGLTNTGELFF
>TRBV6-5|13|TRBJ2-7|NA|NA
TGTGCCAGCAAGGGGGGACCTTCCTACGAGCAGTACTTC
CASKGGPSYEQYF
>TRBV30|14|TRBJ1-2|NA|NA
TGTGCCTTCGAGGCGGGCAGATCCCATTATGGCTACACCTTC
CAFEAGRSHYGYTF
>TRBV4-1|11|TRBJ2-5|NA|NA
TGCGCCAGCAGCCAAGCGGAGACCCAGTACTTC
CASSQAETQYF
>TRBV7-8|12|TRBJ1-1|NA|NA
TGTGCCAGCAGCTTAGATTTACTCCAAGCTTTCTTT
CASSLDLLQAFF
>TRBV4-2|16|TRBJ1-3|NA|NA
TGTGCCAGCAGCCAAGACCCAGGCTCCTCTGGAAACACCATATATTTT
CASSQDPGSSGNTIYF
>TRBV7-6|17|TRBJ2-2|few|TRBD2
TGTGCCAGCAGCCCCACTGGGGCGGGAGGGCGGACCGGGGAGCTGTTTTTT
CASSPTGAGGRTGELFF
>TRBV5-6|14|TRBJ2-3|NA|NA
TGTGCCAGCAGGCGACTCCTTACTGGAGATACGCAGTATTTT
CASRRLLTGDTQYF
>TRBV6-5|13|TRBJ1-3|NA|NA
TGTGCCACTTTGGGGGCGGGTGGAAACACCATATATTTT
CATLGAGGNTIYF
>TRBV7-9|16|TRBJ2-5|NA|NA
TGTGCCAGCAGCTTAGGGGGGGTCGGACGCCAAGAGACCCAGTACTTC
CASSLGGVGRQETQYF
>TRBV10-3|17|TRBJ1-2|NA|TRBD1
TGTGCCATCAGTGAAGGGCCAGGGGGCGCGTGGGGCTATGGCTACACCTTC
CAISEGPGGAWGYGYTF
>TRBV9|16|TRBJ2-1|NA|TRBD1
TGTGCCAGCAGCTCCTGGGCGGGACAGGGACTCAATGAGCAGTTCTTC
CASSSWAGQGLNEQFF
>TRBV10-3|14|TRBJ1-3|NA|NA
TGTGCCATCAGTGAGGGGGCCTCTGGAAACACCATATATTTT
CAISEGASGNTIYF